This T cell receptor (beta chain) was identified in a study of blood T cells in healthy people across ages. Trimming took off 5 bases at V and 3 bases at J, with 17 bases between the two ends. The CDR3 length is 15 residues. Germline loops: CDR1 SGHTA, CDR2 FQGNSA. A J-beta primer mix and a sample-barcoded 5' primer were used in a second PCR of about 7 to 12 cycles. TCRdb independently ran MiXCR on the 5' RACE reads; one entry per CDR3 protein. In the table there are fewer than 1,000,000 distinct CDR3 sequences, around 45% of which are singletons. The chain uses TRBV7-2 and TRBJ2-7; D is tentatively TRBD1 or TRBD2 (8 bases each). This receptor was obtained from a man in his fifties or sixties in good health. Sequencing used blood. CDR3 nucleotide sequence: TGTGCCAGCAGCCCCGTTAGCGGGACAGGCTACGAGCAGTACTTC. As protein: CASSPVSGTGYEQYF.